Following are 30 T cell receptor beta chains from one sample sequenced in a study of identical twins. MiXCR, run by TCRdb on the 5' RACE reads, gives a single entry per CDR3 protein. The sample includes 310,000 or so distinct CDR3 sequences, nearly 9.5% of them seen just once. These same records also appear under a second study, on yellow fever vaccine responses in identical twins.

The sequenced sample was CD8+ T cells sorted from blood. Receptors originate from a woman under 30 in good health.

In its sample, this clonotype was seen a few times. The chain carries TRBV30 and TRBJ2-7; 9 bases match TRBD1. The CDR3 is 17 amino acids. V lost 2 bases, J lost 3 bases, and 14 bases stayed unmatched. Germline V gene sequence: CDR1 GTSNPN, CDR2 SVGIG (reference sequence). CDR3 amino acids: CAWSKLGTGQGSYEQYF. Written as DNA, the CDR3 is TGTGCCTGGAGTAAATTGGGTACGGGACAGGGAAGCTACGAGCAGTACTTC.

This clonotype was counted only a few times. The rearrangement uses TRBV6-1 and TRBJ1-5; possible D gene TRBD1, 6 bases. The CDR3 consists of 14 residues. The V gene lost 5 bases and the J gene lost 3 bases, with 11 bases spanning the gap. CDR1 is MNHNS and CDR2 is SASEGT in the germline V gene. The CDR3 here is CASSMGQFNQPQHF. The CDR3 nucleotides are TGTGCCAGCAGTATGGGACAATTCAATCAGCCCCAGCATTTT.

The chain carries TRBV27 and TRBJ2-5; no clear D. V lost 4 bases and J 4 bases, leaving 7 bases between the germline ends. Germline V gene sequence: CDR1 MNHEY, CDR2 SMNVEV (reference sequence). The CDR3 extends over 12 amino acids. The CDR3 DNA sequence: TGTGCCAGCAGTTCAGTGGGAGAGACCCAGTACTTC. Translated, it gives CASSSVGETQYF.

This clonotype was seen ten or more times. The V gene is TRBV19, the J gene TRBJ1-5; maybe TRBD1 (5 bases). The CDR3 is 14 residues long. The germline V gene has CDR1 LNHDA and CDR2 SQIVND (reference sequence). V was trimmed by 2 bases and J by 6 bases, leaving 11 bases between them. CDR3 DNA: TGTGCCAGTAGTATAAGGGGCTTGGCTCAGCCCCAGCATTTT. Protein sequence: CASSIRGLAQPQHF.

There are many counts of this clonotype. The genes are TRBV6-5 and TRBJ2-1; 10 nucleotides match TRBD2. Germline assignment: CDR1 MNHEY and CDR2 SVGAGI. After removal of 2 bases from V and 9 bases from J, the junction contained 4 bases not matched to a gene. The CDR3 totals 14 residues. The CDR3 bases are TGTGCCAGCAGTTACCTAGCGGGAGAGGGTGAGCAGTTCTTC. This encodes CASSYLAGEGEQFF.

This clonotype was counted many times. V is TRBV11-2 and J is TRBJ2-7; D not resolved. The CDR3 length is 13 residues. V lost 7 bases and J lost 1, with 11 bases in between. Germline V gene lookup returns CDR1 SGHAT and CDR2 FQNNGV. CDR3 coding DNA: TGTGCCAGCACCTCGTCCTGGTCCTACGAGCAGTACTTC. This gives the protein CASTSSWSYEQYF.

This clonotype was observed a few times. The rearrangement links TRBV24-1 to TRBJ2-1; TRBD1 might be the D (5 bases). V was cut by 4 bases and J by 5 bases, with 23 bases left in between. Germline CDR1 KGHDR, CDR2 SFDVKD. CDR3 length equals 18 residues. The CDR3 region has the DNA TGTGCCACCAGTGACCCCCTAGACAGTTCCTCACTTAACAATGAGCAGTTCTTC. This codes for CATSDPLDSSSLNNEQFF.

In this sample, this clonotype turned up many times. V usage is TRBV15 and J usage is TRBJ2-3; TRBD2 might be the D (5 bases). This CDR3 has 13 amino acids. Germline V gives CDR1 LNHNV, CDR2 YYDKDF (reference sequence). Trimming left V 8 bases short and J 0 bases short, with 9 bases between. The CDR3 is CATGESSTDTQYF. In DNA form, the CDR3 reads TGTGCCACCGGGGAGTCTAGCACAGATACGCAGTATTTT.

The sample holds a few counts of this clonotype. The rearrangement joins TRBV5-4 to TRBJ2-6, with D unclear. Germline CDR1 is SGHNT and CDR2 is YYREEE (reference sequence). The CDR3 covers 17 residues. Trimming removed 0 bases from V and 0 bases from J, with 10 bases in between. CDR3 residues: CASSLVEHLSGANVLTF. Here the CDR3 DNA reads TGTGCCAGCAGCTTGGTGGAGCACCTCTCTGGGGCCAACGTCCTGACTTTC.

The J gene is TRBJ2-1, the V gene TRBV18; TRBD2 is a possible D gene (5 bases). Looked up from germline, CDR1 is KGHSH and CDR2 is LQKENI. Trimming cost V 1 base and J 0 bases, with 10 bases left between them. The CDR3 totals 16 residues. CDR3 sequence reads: CASSPQDSSSYNEQFF. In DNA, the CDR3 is TGTGCCAGCTCACCACAGGACTCGAGCTCCTACAATGAGCAGTTCTTC.

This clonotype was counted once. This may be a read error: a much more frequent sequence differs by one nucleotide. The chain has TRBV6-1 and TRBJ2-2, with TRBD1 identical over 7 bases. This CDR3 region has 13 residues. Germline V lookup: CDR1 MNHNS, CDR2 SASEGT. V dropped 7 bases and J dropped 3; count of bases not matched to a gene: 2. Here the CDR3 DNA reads TGTGCCAGCAAAGGACAGGACACCGGGGAGCTGTTTTTT. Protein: CASKGQDTGELFF.

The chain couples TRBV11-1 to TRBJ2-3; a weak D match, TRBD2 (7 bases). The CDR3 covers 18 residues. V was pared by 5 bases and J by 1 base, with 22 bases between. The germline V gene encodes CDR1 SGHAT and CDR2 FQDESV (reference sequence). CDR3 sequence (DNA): TGTGCCAGCAGCCCCCCGCGGGGGCCTACTCGGGGCACAGATACGCAGTATTTT. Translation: CASSPPRGPTRGTDTQYF.

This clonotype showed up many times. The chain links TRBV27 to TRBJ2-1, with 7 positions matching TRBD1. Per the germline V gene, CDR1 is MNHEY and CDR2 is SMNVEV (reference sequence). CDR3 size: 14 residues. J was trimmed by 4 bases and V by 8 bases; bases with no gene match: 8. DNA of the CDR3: TGTGCCAGCGTTACAGGGGCCAATTACAATGAGCAGTTCTTC. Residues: CASVTGANYNEQFF.

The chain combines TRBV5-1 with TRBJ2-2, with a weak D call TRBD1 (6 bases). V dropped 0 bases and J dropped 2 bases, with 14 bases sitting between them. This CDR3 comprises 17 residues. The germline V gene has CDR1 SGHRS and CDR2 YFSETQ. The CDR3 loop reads CASSLAGAGSNTGELFF. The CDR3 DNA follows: TGCGCCAGCAGCTTGGCAGGGGCTGGCTCTAACACCGGGGAGCTGTTTTTT.

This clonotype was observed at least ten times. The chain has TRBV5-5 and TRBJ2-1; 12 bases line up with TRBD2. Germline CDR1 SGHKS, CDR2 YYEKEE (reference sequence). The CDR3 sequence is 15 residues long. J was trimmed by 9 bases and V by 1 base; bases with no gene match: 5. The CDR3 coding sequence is TGTGCCAGCAGCTTGTCTAGCGGGGGGGGCGGTGAGCAGTTCTTC. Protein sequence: CASSLSSGGGGEQFF.

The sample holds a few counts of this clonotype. The DNA of the CDR3 is TGCGCCAGCAGCCCCCTGGACAGGGGGTTGGTGGATGAGCAGTTCTTC. Protein: CASSPLDRGLVDEQFF. This rearrangement joins TRBV5-1 to TRBJ2-1, with TRBD1 identical over 10 bases. This CDR3 spans 16 amino acids. Germline V CDR1 and CDR2: SGHRS, YFSETQ. Trimming cost V 4 bases and J 8 bases; bases outside gene matches: 12.

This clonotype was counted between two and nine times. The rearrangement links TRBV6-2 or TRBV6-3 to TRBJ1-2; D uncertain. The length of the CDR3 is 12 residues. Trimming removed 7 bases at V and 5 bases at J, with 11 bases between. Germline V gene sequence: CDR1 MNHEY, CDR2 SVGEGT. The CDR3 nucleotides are TGTGCCAGCACCACGGATCCTTATGGCTACACCTTC. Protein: CASTTDPYGYTF.

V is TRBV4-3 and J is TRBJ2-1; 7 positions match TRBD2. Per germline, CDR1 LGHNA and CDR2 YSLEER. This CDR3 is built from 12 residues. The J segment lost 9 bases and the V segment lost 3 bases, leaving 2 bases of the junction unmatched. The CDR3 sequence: CASSHWGGEQFF. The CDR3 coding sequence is TGCGCCAGCAGCCATTGGGGGGGTGAGCAGTTCTTC.

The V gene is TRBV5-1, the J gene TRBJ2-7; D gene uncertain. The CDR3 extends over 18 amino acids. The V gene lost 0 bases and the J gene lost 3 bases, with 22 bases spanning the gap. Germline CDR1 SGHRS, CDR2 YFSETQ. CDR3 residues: CASSLAGYIPDQNYEQYF. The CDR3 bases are TGCGCCAGCAGCTTGGCCGGATACATTCCGGACCAAAACTACGAGCAGTACTTC.

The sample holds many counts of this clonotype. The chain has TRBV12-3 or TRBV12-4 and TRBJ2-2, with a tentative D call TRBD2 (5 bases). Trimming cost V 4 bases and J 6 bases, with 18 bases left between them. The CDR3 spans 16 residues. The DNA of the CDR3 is TGTGCCAGCAGTTCCGGGCTAGCAAAGATGGCCGGGGAGCTGTTTTTT. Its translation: CASSSGLAKMAGELFF.

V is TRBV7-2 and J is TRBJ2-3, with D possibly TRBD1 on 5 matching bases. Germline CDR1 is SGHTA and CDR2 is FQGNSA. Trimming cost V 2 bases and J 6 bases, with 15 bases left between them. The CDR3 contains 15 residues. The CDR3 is CASSLNSRVEDTQYF. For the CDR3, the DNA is TGTGCCAGCAGCTTAAATTCCAGGGTAGAGGATACGCAGTATTTT.

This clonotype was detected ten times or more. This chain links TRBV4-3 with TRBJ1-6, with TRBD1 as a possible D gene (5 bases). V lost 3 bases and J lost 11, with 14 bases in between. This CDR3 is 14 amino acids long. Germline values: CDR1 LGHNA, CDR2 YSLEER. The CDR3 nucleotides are TGCGCCAGCAGCCAGGCTAGGGGCAAGGCACCCCTCCACTTT. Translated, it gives CASSQARGKAPLHF.

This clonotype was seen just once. CDR3 sequence: CASSSPDPGFLRGQYF. CDR3 nucleotides: TGTGCCAGCAGCTCGCCTGATCCGGGGTTCCTTCGCGGGCAGTACTTC. This chain joins TRBV7-9 and TRBJ2-7; D perhaps matches TRBD2 (5 bases). This CDR3 region has 16 residues. Germline CDR1 reads SEHNR; CDR2 reads FQNEAQ (reference sequence). V was clipped by 4 bases and J by 9 bases, with 25 bases between them.

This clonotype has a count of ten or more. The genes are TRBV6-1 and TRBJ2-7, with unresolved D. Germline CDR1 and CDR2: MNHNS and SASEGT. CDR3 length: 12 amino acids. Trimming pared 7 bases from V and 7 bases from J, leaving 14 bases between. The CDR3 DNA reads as TGTGCCAGCAATCCTCCCGGCGAAGAGCAGTACTTC. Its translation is CASNPPGEEQYF.

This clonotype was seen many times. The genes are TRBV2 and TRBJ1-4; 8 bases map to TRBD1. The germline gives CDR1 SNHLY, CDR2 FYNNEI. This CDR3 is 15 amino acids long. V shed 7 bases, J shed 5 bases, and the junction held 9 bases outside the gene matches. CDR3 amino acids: CASTKKGQENEKLFF. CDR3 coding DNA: TGTGCCAGCACCAAAAAGGGACAGGAGAATGAAAAACTGTTTTTT.

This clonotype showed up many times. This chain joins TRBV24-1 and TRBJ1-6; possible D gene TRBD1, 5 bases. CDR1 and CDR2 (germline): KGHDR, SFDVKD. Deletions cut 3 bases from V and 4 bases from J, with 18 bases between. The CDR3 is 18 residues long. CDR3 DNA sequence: TGTGCCACCAGTGATGATCATGGGACCGCGATTTATAATTCACCCCTCCACTTT. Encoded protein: CATSDDHGTAIYNSPLHF.

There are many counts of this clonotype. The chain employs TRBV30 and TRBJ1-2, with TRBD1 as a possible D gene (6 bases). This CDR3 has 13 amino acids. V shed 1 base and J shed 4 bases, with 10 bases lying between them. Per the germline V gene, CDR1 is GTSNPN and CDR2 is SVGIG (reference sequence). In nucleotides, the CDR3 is TGTGCCTGGAGTGGCAGGGGTCCCTATGGCTACACCTTC. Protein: CAWSGRGPYGYTF.

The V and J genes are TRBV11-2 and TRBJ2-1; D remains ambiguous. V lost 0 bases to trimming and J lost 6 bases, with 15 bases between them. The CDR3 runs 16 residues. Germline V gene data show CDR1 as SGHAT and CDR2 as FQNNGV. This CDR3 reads CASSLDPGSSVNEQFF. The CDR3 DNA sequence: TGTGCCAGCAGCTTAGATCCCGGGTCTAGTGTCAATGAGCAGTTCTTC.

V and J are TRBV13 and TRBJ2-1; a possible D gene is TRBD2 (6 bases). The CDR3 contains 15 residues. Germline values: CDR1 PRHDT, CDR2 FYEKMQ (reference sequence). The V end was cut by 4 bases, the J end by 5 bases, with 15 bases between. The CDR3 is CASSSVSSGDNEQFF. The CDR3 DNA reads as TGTGCCAGCAGCTCGGTGAGTAGCGGAGACAATGAGCAGTTCTTC.

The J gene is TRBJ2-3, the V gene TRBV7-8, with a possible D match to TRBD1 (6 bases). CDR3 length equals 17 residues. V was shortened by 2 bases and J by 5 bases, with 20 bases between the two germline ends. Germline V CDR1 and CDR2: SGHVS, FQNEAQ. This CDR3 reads CASSLTHGQSGRDTQYF. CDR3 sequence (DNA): TGTGCCAGCAGCTTAACTCACGGACAGTCAGGGCGAGATACGCAGTATTTT.